The clone carrying this T cell receptor (beta chain) occurred once. The V gene's germline CDR1 is MDHEN and CDR2 SYDVKM. V was pared by 4 bases and J by 3 bases, with 12 bases between. The CDR3 runs to 14 residues. These data originate in a study of cytomegalovirus exposure and HLA in healthy donors. This table comes from immunoSEQ multiplex PCR, and its TCRdb copy is limited to in-frame clones, with some not included. The sample records about 79,000 clones, 93% being singletons. The source of this sequence is a woman in her 30s in good health and CMV-seronegative. The sample consisted of PBMCs. The chain combines TRBV28 with TRBJ1-2, with D maybe TRBD1 (6 bases). CDR3 DNA: TGTGCCAGCAGTTCCCCGGGGGGCGACTATGGCTACACCTTC. Translated: CASSSPGGDYGYTF.